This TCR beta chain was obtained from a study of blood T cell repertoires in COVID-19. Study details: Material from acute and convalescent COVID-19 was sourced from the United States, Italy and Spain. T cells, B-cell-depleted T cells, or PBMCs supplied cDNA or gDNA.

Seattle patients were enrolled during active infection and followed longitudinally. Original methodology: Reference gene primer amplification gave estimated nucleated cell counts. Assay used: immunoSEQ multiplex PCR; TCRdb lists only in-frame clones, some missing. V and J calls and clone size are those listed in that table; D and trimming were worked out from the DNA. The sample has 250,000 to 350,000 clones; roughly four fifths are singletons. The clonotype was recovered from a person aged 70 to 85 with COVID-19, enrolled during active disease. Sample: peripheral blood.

Here the CDR3 reads CAVGDTSYEQYF. The CDR3 DNA reads TGTGCCGTCGGGGACACCTCCTACGAGCAGTACTTC. The rearrangement links TRBV12-3 or TRBV12-4 to TRBJ2-7, with a weak D call TRBD1 (6 bases). V was clipped by 11 bases and J by 0 bases, with 11 bases between them. The CDR3 has 12 residues.